These T cell receptor beta chains were read from a single sample in a study of blood T cell repertoires in COVID-19. Clones were sequenced by immunoSEQ multiplex PCR, and TCRdb holds only the in-frame ones, with some missing. Of 200,000 to 250,000 clones in the sample, 86% were seen once. Material for sequencing was PBMCs or T cells enriched from blood (not recorded which). These receptors all stem from a woman in her 50s in a cohort exposed to, infected with or recovered from COVID-19 (not recorded which). Both conserved end residues are trimmed from each CDR3.

J: TRBJ1-2
length: 12
V: TRBV7-9
CDR3: ASSFDTGFYGYT

J: TRBJ1-1
length: 12
V: TRBV30
CDR3: AWTQTGGAIGAF

J: TRBJ2-2
length: 17
V: TRBV10-1
CDR3: ASRGDREDRAANTGELF

J: TRBJ2-3
length: 17
V: TRBV9
CDR3: ASSVRSGGILAATDTQY

J: TRBJ2-3
length: 13
V: TRBV9
CDR3: ASSVNGGRADTQY

J: TRBJ1-1
length: 13
V: TRBV30
CDR3: AWSVPGSQNTEAF

J: TRBJ2-6
length: 17
V: TRBV4-2
CDR3: ASSQVGSGQGAGANVLT

J: TRBJ1-1
length: 12
V: TRBV6-5
CDR3: ASSYRQGHTEAF

J: TRBJ1-1
length: 15
V: TRBV6-2/TRBV6-3
CDR3: ASSRGQGARVETEAF

J: TRBJ1-2
length: 12
V: TRBV6-5
CDR3: ASSRLQGDYGYT